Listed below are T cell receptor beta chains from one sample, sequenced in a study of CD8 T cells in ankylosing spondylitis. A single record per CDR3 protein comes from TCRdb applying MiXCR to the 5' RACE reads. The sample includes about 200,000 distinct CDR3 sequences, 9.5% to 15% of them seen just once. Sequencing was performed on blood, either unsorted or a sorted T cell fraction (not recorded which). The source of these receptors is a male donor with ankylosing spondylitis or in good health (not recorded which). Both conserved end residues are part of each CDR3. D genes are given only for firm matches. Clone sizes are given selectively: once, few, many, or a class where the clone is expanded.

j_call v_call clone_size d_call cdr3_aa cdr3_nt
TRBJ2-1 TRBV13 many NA CASSATSYNEQFF TGTGCCAGCAGCGCGACTAGTTACAATGAGCAGTTCTTC
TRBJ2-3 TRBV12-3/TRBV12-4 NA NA CASNKGGPDTQYF TGTGCCAGCAACAAAGGGGGGCCAGATACGCAGTATTTT
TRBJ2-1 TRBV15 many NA CATSLSPGDSYNEQFF TGTGCCACCAGCTTATCACCGGGAGACTCCTACAATGAGCAGTTCTTC
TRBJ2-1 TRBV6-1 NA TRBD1 CASSGTGPEQFF TGTGCCAGCAGTGGGACAGGGCCTGAGCAGTTCTTC
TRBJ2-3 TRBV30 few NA CAWSWSSPTDTQYF TGTGCCTGGAGTTGGTCTAGTCCCACAGATACGCAGTATTTT
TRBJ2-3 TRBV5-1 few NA CASSLDRADTQYF TGCGCCAGCAGCTTGGATAGGGCTGATACGCAGTATTTT
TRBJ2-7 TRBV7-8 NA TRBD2 CASSPILAVSYEQYF TGTGCCAGCAGCCCAATTCTAGCGGTCTCCTACGAGCAGTACTTC
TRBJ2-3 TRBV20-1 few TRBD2 CSAAPGGRALTDTQYF TGCAGTGCTGCCCCTGGCGGGAGGGCCCTCACAGATACGCAGTATTTT
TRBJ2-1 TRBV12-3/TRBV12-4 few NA CASSHNNEQFF TGTGCCAGCAGTCACAACAATGAGCAGTTCTTC
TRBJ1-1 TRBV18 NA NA CASSPEGGTGEAFF TGTGCCAGCTCACCCGAGGGGGGAACCGGTGAAGCTTTCTTT
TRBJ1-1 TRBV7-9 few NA CASSFVEGGAEAFF TGTGCCAGCAGCTTTGTTGAGGGCGGCGCTGAAGCTTTCTTT
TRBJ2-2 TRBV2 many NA CASTRAGGELFF TGTGCCAGCACTCGGGCCGGCGGGGAGCTGTTTTTT
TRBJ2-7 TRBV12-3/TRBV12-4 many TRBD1 CASSPAGTGAYEQYF TGTGCCAGCAGTCCCGCCGGGACAGGGGCCTACGAGCAGTACTTC
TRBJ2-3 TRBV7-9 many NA CASRPNGGHTDTQYF TGTGCCAGCAGACCGAACGGGGGGCACACAGATACGCAGTATTTT
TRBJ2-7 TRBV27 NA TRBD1 CASSLRGQGSYEQYF TGTGCCAGCAGTCTCCGGGGACAGGGTAGCTACGAGCAGTACTTC
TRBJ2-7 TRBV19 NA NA CASSNRGIYEQYF TGTGCCAGTAGTAATCGGGGGATCTACGAGCAGTACTTC
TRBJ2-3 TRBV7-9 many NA CASSLATGTDTQYF TGTGCCAGCAGCTTAGCGACTGGCACAGATACGCAGTATTTT
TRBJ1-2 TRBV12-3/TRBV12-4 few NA CASSPGLPNYGYTF TGTGCCAGCAGCCCGGGACTCCCTAACTATGGCTACACCTTC
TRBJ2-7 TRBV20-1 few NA CSARDMGAYEQYF TGCAGTGCTAGAGATATGGGGGCCTACGAGCAGTACTTC
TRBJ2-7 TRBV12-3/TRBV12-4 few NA CASSHSQGYEQYF TGTGCCAGCAGTCATAGCCAGGGGTACGAGCAGTACTTC
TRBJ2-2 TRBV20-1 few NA CSARLGPGELFF TGCAGTGCCAGATTGGGCCCCGGGGAGCTGTTTTTT
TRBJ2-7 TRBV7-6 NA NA CASSLRGQPSSYEQYF TGTGCCAGCAGCCTACGAGGACAGCCGAGCTCCTACGAGCAGTACTTC